The 8 T cell receptor beta chains below come from one sample, sequenced in a study of tumor-infiltrating lymphocytes in primary liver carcinoma. The source material, 20-30 mg of unsorted bulk tissue, was used to co-extract RNA and DNA. The investigators made TCR beta cDNA from roughly 460 ng total RNA, using a constant-region primer. Libraries covering TCR beta were generated through three nested multiplex PCR rounds (using a slightly modified ARM-PCR). Researchers ran the first two PCR rounds for roughly 10 cycles each with TRBV1-TRBV30 forward primers and a C-beta reverse primer. TCRdb re-analysed the multiplex PCR reads in MiXCR, keeping a single row per CDR3 protein. This repertoire shows about 21,000 distinct CDR3 sequences, about 80% found once; its top ten account for 35% to 50%. The sample comprised liver tumor tissue from sampling region 1. Subset in this sample: tumor region T1, superior pole. The receptors derive from a woman aged 30 to 39 with primary liver carcinoma and hepatitis B virus infection.

The chain joins TRBV11-1 to TRBJ2-1; tentatively, D is TRBD1 (6 bases). Germline V CDR1 and CDR2: SGHAT, FQDESV (reference sequence). The CDR3 sequence is 15 residues long. V gave up 9 bases and J gave up 3 bases, with 18 bases separating them. As DNA, the CDR3 is TGTGCCAGGAGCCAGAGACAGGCCTACTACAATGAGCAGTTCTTC. This gives the protein CARSQRQAYYNEQFF.

In its sample, this clonotype was seen once. This chain links TRBV28 with TRBJ1-1; the D gene is possibly TRBD1 (5 bases). V lost 6 bases to trimming and J lost 10 bases, with 21 bases between them. The CDR3 spans 14 residues. Germline V gives CDR1 MDHEN, CDR2 SYDVKM. This CDR3 reads CASRDSVMNTRAFF. CDR3 sequence (DNA): TGTGCCAGCAGAGACAGCGTTATGAACACTAGAGCTTTCTTT.

Regarding this clonotype: One end of the junction fails to match germline, which may point to a read error. The chain joins TRBV30 to TRBJ2-4; 7 bases agree with TRBD2. This CDR3 is 15 amino acids long. Per germline, CDR1 GTSNPN and CDR2 SVGIG (reference sequence). CDR3 residues: CVWSGGVLAQNIQYF. CDR3 nucleotide sequence: TGTGTCTGGAGTGGGGGGGTTCTAGCCCAAAACATTCAGTACTTC.

Remarks on this clonotype: The CDR3 does not end in the conserved phenylalanine or tryptophan, so this is likely a read error. This chain uses TRBV6-6 with TRBJ2-3; tentative D call: TRBD2 (6 bases). The CDR3 has 17 amino acids. Per germline, CDR1 MNHNY and CDR2 SVGAGI (reference sequence). CDR3 region: CTSSSTLDRGGQIGQYS. The CDR3 region has the DNA TGTACCAGCAGTTCCACATTAGACCGGGGAGGCCAGATAGGGCAGTATTCT.

The chain uses TRBV7-9 and TRBJ2-1; 7 bases agree with TRBD2. Per the germline V gene, CDR1 is SEHNR and CDR2 is FQNEAQ (reference sequence). This CDR3 spans 20 amino acids. V lost 3 bases and J lost 0; bases outside the gene matches: 17. The CDR3 sequence: CASSLGLWTSGKSSYNEQFF. In DNA form, the CDR3 reads TGTGCCAGCAGCTTGGGGCTTTGGACTAGTGGGAAGAGCTCCTACAATGAGCAGTTCTTC.

Points on this clonotype: A much larger clone lies one base from this, so it may be a read error. The rearrangement uses TRBV11-2 and TRBJ2-7, with 8 nucleotides matching TRBD2. The CDR3 has 14 amino acids. Per germline, CDR1 SGHAT and CDR2 FQNNGV. CDR3 DNA sequence: TGTGTCAGCAGCGATAGCGGGATCTCCTACGAGCAGTACTTC. Protein sequence: CVSSDSGISYEQYF.

In this sample, this clonotype turned up many times. The rearrangement joins TRBV7-8 to TRBJ2-7; the D gene is possibly TRBD1 (5 bases). CDR3 length: 14 amino acids. The germline CDR1 and CDR2 sequences are SGHVS and FQNEAQ. V was pared by 1 base and J by 2 bases, with 9 bases between. CDR3 region: CASSLVIGAYEQYF. Written as DNA, the CDR3 is TGTGCCAGCAGCTTAGTGATAGGGGCCTACGAGCAGTACTTC.

In the case of this clonotype: The junction and the germline gene differ at one end; a read error may be behind it. The chain joins TRBV11-2 to TRBJ2-3; D may correspond to TRBD1 or TRBD2 (5 bases each). The CDR3 sequence is 15 residues long. The germline gives CDR1 SGHAT, CDR2 FQNNGV. The CDR3 nucleotides are TGTGCCAGCAGCTTAGAGGCTAGAGGGACGAATACGCATTATTTT. Protein: CASSLEARGTNTHYF. The variable domain in full, completed from reference TRBV11-2 and TRBJ2-3, reads EAGVAQSPRYKIIEKRQSVAFWCNPISGHATLYWYQQILGQGPKLLIQFQNNGVVDDSQLPKDRFSAERLKGVDSTLKIQPAKLEDSAVYLCASSLEARGTNTHYFGPGTRLTVL.